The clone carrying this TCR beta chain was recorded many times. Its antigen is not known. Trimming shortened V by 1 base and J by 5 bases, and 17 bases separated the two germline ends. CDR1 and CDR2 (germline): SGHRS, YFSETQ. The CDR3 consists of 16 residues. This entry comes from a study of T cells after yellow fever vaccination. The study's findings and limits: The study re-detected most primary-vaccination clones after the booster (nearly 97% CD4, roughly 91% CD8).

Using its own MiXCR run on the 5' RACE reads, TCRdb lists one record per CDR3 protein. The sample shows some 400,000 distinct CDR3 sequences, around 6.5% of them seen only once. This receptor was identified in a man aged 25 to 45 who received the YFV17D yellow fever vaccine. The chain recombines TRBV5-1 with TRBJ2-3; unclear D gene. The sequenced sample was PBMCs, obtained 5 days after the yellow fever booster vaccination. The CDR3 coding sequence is TGCGCCAGCAGCTTGAACCCAGCCGGTGCAGAAGATACGCAGTATTTT. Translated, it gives CASSLNPAGAEDTQYF.